This T cell receptor beta chain was recorded in a study of blood T cell repertoires in COVID-19. Germline values: CDR1 SGHTA, CDR2 FQGTGA. The junction had 12 bases not matched to a gene; V was cut back by 5 bases and J by 1 base. The CDR3 extends over 18 amino acids. TCRdb's copy holds only in-frame clones and misses some; the assay was immunoSEQ multiplex PCR. This sample yields a few hundred thousand clones, of which around four fifths are seen a single time; 1% to 1.5% belongs to the top ten. This receptor was identified in a woman aged 50 to 60 with acute or convalescent COVID-19. The rearrangement uses TRBV7-3 and TRBJ2-2; 8 nucleotides align to TRBD1. Specimen: peripheral blood. CDR3 residues: CASSPGQGRRLNTGELFF. The CDR3 region has the DNA TGTGCCAGCAGCCCTGGACAGGGCCGTCGTCTGAACACCGGGGAGCTGTTTTTT.